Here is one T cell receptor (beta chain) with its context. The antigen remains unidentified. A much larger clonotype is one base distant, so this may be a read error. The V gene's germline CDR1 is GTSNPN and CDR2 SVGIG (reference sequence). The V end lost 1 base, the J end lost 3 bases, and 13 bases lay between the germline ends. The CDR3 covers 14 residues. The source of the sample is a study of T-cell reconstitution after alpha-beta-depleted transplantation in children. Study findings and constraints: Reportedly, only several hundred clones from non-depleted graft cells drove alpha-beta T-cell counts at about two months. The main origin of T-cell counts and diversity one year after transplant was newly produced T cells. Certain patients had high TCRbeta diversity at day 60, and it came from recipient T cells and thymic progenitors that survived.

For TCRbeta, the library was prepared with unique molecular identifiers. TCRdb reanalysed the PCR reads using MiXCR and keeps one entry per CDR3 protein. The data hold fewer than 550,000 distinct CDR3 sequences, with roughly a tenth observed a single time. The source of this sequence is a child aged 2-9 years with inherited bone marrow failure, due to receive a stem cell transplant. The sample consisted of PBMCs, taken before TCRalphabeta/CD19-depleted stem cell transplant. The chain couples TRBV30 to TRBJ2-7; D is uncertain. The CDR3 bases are TGTGCCTGGAGTGGGGTAGTGAGAAACTACGAGCAGTACTTC. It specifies CAWSGVVRNYEQYF. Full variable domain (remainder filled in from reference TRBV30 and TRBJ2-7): SQTIHQWPATLVQPVGSPLSLECTVEGTSNPNLYWYRQAAGRGLQLLFYSVGIGQISSEVPQNLSASRPQDRQFILSSKKLLLSDSGFYLCAWSGVVRNYEQYFGPGTRLTVT.